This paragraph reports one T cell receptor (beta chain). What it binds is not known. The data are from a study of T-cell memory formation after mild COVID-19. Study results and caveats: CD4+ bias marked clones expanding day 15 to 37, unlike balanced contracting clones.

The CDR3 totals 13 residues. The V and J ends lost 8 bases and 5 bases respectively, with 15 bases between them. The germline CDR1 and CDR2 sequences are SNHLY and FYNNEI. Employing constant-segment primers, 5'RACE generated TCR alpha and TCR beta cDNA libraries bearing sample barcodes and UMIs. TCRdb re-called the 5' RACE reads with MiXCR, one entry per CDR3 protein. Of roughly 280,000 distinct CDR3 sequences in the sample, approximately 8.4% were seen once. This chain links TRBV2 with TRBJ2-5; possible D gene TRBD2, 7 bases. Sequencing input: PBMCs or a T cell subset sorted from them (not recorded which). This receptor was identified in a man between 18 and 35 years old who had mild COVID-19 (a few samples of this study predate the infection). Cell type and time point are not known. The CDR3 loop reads CASGGAVRETQYF. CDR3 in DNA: TGTGCCAGCGGGGGGGCAGTGCGGGAGACCCAGTACTTC. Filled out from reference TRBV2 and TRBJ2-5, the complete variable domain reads EPEVTQTPSHQVTQMGQEVILRCVPISNHLYFYWYRQILGQKVEFLVSFYNNEISEKSEIFDDQFSVERPDGSNFTLKIRSTKLEDSAMYFCASGGAVRETQYFGPGTRLLVL.